Listed here is a single TCR beta chain. Its antigen remains unidentified. Within one base of it there is no much larger clone, and no base qualities were kept. TCRbeta repertoires were quantified from mRNA rather than genomic DNA, which captures expressed receptors. Leukocytes from the buffy coat were collected into Trizol, and RNA was extracted using the Direct-zol RNA MiniPrep Plus kit with no cell sorting. To separate plasma, buffy coat and red blood cells, EDTA blood tubes were immediately centrifuged at 4 degrees C. The library was produced with PCR. The reads were generated on an Illumina MiSeq. cDNA was synthesized with SMARTScribe reverse transcriptase and a 5' template-switch oligo that added a universal priming site. A 12-nucleotide random unique molecular identifier (UMI) was carried by the template-switch oligo, and each cDNA molecule was tagged with this UMI. Chain-specific reverse primers targeted TCRbeta transcripts during reverse transcription. Uracil DNA glycosylase treatment was used to remove residual template-switch adapters, and a Qiagen MinElute kit was used to purify the cDNA. For the first PCR, KAPA HiFi HotStart ReadyMix was used for 20 to 25 cycles, with amplification split across four 50 ul reactions containing step-out primers. Products of the first-round PCR were gel-purified before additional amplification. Illumina Nextera adapters were attached in a second roughly 8-cycle PCR, after which libraries were purified and pooled. The UMI barcode for each TCRbeta molecule was captured by a 50-nucleotide 5' read. Per the source publication's procedure: Reads were grouped by UMI into consensus reads using the MIGEC toolkit. Final reads were produced by merging forward and reverse consensus reads with PEAR. A custom decontamination script removed identical UMI-sequence pairs shared across libraries, treating them as cross-sample contamination. MIGMAP, a wrapper around IgBLAST, was used to carry out V(D)J assignment and CDR3 extraction. TCR clonotypes were defined by identical V gene, J gene and CDR3 amino acid sequence; CDR1 and CDR2 were not sequenced. Using fastp at Q25 and MiXCR, TCRdb reprocessed the public reads and kept productive beta chains. Under each unique CDR3 protein, matching rows form one entry showing the most common genes and DNA. The V and J calls, along with clone size, are taken from TCRdb and not from the paper's own processing. This sample holds roughly 1,700 distinct CDR3 sequences; about three fifths were observed only once. Roughly 40% of the sample is taken by the ten largest.

The CDR3, cysteine through phenylalanine, is 17 amino acids long. Of the read, only the CDR3 DNA is kept; its 51 bases are in frame from base 1. The data originate from a study of robustness of blood B and T cell sequencing (dated by TCRdb to the late 2010s). For the wider study: The study was designed to determine how much peripheral blood is required to reliably characterize an individual's TCRbeta and IgG repertoires. In each of the approximately ten independently drawn blood samples, both the TCRbeta and the IgG repertoires were quantified. For technical replicates, two replicate TCRbeta cDNA libraries were prepared from one shared RNA pool that came from a single 10 ml draw. On the study overall, not on this receptor specifically: No improvement in the overlap of rare TCRbeta clonotypes was observed when tubes were pooled, implying that much larger blood volumes would be needed for rare TCRbeta clonotypes to be captured. Evidence of cross-contamination, likely resulting from batch processing, was observed in one pair of TCRbeta libraries, and the UMI-sequence pairs shared between the two libraries were removed. TCRbeta rarefaction curves did not fully plateau, suggesting under-sequencing or many low-abundance clonotypes. The 1,000 most abundant TCRbeta clonotypes from the pooled draws were detected in every single 10 ml sample. When 3 or 4 tubes (roughly 26-40 ml blood) were combined, saturation was approached in coverage of the top 10,000 TCRbeta clonotypes. Because EDTA tubes had to be fractionated immediately, the use of EDTA tubes in multi-site collections was limited. Of the top 10,000 TCRbeta clonotypes in one technical replicate library, more than 90% were also found in the other technical replicate library.

Sequencing input: peripheral blood. The chain joins TRBV21-1 to TRBJ1-1; TRBD1, as called in the table, went unchecked against the DNA. TRBV21-1 is a recognized pseudogene. The receptor's source is a human donor in good health. The CDR3 has the sequence CASSMMRGREEMAEAFF. The nucleotides are TGTGCCAGCAGCATGATGCGGGGGCGCGAGGAGATGGCTGAAGCTTTCTTT.